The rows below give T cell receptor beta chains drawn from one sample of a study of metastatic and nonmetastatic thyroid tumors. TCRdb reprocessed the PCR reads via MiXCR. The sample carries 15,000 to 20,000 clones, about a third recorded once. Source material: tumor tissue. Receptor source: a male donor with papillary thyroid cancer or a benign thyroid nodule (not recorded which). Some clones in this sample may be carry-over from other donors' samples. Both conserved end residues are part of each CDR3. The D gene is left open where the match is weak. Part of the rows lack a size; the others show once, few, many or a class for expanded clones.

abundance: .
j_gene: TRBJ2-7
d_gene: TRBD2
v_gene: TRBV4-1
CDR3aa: CASSQAPMYLAGPYEQYF
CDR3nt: TGCGCCAGCAGCCAAGCCCCTATGTATCTAGCGGGGCCCTACGAGCAGTACTTC

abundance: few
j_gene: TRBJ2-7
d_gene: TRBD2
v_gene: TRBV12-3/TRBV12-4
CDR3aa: CASSLTSGSEQYF
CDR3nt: TGTGCCAGCAGTTTAACTAGCGGGAGCGAGCAGTACTTC

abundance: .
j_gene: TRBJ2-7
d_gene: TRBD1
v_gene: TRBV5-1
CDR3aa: CASILPGQEAFLYEQYF
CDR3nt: TGCGCCAGCATCCTTCCGGGACAGGAGGCTTTTCTCTACGAGCAGTACTTC

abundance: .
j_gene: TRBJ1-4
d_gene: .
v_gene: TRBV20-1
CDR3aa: CSAKKTGLNEKLFF
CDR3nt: TGCAGTGCTAAAAAGACAGGTCTTAATGAAAAACTGTTTTTT

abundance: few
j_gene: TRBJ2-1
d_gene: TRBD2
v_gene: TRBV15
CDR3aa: CATSRDSGSSNEQFF
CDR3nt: TGTGCCACCAGCAGAGATAGCGGGAGTTCTAATGAGCAGTTCTTC

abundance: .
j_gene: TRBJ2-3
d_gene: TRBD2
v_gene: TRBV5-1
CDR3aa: CASRYGLAGADTQYF
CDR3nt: TGCGCCAGCAGATACGGACTAGCGGGAGCTGATACGCAGTATTTT

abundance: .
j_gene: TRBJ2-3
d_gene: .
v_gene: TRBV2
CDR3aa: CASRRASDHTDTQYF
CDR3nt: TGTGCCAGCAGAAGAGCTAGCGACCACACAGATACGCAGTATTTT

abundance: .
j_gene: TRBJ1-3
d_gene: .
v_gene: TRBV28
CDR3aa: CASRRGSTIYF
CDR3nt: TGTGCCAGTAGGAGGGGCAGCACCATATATTTT

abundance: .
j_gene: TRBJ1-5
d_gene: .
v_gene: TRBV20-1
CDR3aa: CSARDTGSPNQPQHF
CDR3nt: TGCAGTGCTAGAGATACGGGGAGCCCAAATCAGCCCCAGCATTTT

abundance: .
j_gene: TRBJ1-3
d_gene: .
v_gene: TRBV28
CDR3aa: CASSFSTGGGNTIYF
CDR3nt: TGTGCCAGCAGTTTTTCGACCGGTGGAGGAAACACCATATATTTT

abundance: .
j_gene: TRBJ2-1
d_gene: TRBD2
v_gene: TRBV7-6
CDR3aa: CASSIGTSGRLYNEQFF
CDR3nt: TGTGCCAGCAGCATCGGGACTAGCGGGAGATTATACAATGAGCAGTTCTTC

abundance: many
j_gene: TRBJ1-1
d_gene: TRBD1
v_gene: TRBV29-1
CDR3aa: CSASQGAGTEAFF
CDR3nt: TGCAGCGCTTCACAGGGGGCTGGCACTGAAGCTTTCTTT

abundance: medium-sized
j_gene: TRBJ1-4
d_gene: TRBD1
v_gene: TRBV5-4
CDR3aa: CASSSNRGLDEKLFF
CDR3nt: TGTGCCAGCAGCTCCAACAGGGGGCTGGATGAAAAACTGTTTTTT

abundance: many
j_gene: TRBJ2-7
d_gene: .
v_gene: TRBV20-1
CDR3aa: CSAREVEGFYEQYF
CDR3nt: TGCAGTGCTAGAGAGGTGGAGGGGTTCTACGAGCAGTACTTC

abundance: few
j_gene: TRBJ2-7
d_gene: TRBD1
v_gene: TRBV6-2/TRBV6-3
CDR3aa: CASSGTGRRNEQYF
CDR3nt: TGTGCCAGCAGTGGGACAGGGAGGAGGAACGAGCAGTACTTC

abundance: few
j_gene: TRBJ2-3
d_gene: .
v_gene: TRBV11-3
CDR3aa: CASSPGVANSDTQYF
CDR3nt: TGTGCCAGCAGCCCAGGGGTAGCCAACTCAGATACGCAGTATTTT

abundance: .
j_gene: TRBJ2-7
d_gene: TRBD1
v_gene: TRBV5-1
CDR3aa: CASSLVSPGQGGEQYF
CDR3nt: TGCGCCAGCAGCTTGGTTTCGCCGGGACAGGGTGGGGAGCAGTACTTC

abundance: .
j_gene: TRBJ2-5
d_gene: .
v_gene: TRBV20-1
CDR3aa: CSAREQPRRSTQYF
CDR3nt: TGCAGTGCTAGAGAGCAACCACGACGTTCTACCCAGTACTTC

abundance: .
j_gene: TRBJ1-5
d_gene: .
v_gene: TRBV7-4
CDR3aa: CASSFPSPPGVGNQPQHF
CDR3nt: TGTGCCAGCAGCTTCCCCAGTCCACCAGGGGTTGGCAATCAGCCCCAGCATTTT

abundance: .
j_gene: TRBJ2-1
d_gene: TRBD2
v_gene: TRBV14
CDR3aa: CASSQTSGRRYNEQFF
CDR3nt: TGTGCCAGCAGCCAAACTAGCGGGAGACGTTACAATGAGCAGTTCTTC

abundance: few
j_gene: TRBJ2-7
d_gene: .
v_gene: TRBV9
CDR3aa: CASSPRDLEGEQYF
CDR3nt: TGTGCCAGCAGTCCCAGGGATTTAGAAGGCGAGCAGTACTTC

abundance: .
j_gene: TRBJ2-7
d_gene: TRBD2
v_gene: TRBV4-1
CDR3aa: CASSQPSAGGHEQYF
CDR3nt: TGCGCCAGCAGCCAACCGTCAGCGGGAGGCCACGAGCAGTACTTC

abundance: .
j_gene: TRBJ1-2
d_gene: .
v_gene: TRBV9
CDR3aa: CASSVGGYAGPPNGYTF
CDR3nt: TGTGCCAGCAGCGTAGGTGGTTATGCGGGCCCTCCTAACGGCTACACCTTC

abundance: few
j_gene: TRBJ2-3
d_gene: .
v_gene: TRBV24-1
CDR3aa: CATSEPIAGSTDTQYF
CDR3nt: TGTGCCACCAGTGAGCCCATCGCGGGATCCACAGATACGCAGTATTTT

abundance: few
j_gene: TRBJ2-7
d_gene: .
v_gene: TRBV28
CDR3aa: CSSRLTTGTVDEQYF
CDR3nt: TGTTCCAGCAGATTGACGACGGGAACAGTGGATGAGCAGTACTTC